This entry lists 4 T cell receptor beta chains sequenced from one sample in a study of cytomegalovirus exposure and HLA in healthy donors. Researchers ran the PCR with 60 Vbeta and 13 Jbeta primers. Assay: immunoSEQ multiplex PCR; the TCRdb copy retains only in-frame clones and omits some. The repertoire holds 130,000 to 150,000 clones, about 82% seen once, with around 3.2% in the top ten. Sequencing was done on a sample of PBMCs. The receptors originated from a male donor in good health and CMV-seronegative.

CDR3 amino acids: CSVELVYNEQFF. CDR3 DNA: TGCAGCGTGGAACTAGTCTACAATGAGCAGTTCTTC. The chain joins TRBV29-1 to TRBJ2-1; maybe TRBD2 (5 bases). CDR3 length: 12 amino acids. The germline gives CDR1 SQVTM, CDR2 ANQGSEA. Trimming removed 6 bases at V and 3 bases at J, with 9 bases between.

The rearrangement joins TRBV6-5 to TRBJ2-7; 9 nucleotides agree with TRBD1. The V gene end was trimmed by 4 bases and the J gene end by 1 base; junction bases not matched to a gene: 2. Per germline, CDR1 MNHEY and CDR2 SVGAGI. The CDR3 runs 14 residues. CDR3 protein: CASSSGTGSYEQYF. The CDR3 bases are TGTGCCAGCAGTTCCGGGACAGGGTCCTACGAGCAGTACTTC.

Turning to this clone: At one of its ends the junction is not consistent with the germline gene, which may arise from a read error. The J gene is TRBJ1-4, the V gene TRBV7-9; D is undetermined. The CDR3 spans 14 residues. Germline assignment: CDR1 SEHNR and CDR2 FQNEAQ (reference sequence). This chain's CDR3 is CSSSPARTDEKLFF. The CDR3 nucleotides are TGTTCCAGCAGCCCCGCAAGGACTGATGAAAAACTGTTTTTT.

The chain joins TRBV25-1 to TRBJ2-7; 7 bases match TRBD1. CDR1 and CDR2 (germline): MGHDK, SYGVNS. The ends lost 4 bases at V and 5 bases at J; junction bases unmatched: 5. The CDR3 loop spans 13 amino acids. As DNA, the CDR3 is TGTGCCAGCAGTGCCACAGGGGCCCACGAGCAGTACTTC. Protein product: CASSATGAHEQYF.